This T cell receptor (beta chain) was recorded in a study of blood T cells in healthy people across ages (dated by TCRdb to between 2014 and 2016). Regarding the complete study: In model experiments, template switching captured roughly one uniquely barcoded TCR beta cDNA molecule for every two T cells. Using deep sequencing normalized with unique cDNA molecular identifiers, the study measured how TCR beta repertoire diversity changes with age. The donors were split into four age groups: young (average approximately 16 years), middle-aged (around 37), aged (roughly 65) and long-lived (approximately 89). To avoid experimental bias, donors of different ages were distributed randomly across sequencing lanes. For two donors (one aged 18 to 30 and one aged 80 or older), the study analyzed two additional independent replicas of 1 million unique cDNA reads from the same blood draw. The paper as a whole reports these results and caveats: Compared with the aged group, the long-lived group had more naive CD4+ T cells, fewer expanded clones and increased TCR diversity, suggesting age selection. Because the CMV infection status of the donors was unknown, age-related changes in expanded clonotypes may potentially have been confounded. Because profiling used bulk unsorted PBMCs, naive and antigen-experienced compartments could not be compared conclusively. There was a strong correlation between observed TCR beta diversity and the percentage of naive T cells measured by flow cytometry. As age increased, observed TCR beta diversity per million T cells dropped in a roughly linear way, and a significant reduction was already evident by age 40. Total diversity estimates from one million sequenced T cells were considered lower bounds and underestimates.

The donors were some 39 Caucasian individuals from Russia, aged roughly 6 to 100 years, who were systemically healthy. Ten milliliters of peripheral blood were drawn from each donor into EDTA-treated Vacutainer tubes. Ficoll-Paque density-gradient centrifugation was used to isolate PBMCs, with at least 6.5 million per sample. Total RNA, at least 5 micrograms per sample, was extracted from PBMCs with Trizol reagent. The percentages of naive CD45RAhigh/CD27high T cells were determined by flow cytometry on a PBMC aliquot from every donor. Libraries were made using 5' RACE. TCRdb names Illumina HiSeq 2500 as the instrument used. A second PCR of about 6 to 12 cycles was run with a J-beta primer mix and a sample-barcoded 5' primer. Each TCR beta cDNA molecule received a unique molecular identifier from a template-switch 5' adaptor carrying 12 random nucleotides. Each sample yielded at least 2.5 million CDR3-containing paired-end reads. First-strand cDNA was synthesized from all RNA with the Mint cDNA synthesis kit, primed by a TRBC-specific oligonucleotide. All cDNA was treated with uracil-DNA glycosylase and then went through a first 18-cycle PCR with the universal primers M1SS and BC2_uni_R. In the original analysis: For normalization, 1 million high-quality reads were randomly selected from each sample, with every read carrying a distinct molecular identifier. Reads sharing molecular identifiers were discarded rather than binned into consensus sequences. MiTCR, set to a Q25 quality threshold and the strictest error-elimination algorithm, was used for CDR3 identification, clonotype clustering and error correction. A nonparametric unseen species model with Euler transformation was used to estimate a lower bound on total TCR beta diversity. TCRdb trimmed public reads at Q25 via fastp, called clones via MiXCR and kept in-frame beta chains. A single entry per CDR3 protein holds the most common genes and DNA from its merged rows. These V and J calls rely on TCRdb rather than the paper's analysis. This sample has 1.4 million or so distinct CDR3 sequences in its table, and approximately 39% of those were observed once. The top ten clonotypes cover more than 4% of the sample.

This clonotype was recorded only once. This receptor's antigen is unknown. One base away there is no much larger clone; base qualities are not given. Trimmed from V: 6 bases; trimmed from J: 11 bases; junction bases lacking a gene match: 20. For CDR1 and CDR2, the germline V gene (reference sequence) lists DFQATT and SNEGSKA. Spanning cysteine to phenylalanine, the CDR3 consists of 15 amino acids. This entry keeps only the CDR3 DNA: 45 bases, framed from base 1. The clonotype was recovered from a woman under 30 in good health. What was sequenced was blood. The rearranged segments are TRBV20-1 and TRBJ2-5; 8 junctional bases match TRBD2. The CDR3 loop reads CSAPGRAGGYNEQYF. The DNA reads TGCAGTGCGCCTGGGCGCGCGGGGGGCTACAATGAGCAGTACTTC.